A selection of T cell receptor beta chains follows, all from one sample in a study of blood T cell repertoires in COVID-19. Only in-frame clones appear in the TCRdb table, and some are missing; sequencing was by immunoSEQ multiplex PCR. In the table there are around 400,000 clones, about 89% of which are singletons. Sequencing was carried out using peripheral blood. These receptors were obtained from a woman in her 30s with COVID-19, enrolled during active disease. CDR3s include the opening cysteine and the closing phenylalanine or tryptophan. A D gene is named only where the DNA matches it firmly. Not all rows give a size; the values are once, few, many and, for expanded clones, a class.

TRBV9	TRBJ1-3	-	-	CASRSGNTIYF	TGTGCCAGTCGGAGTGGAAACACCATATATTTT
TRBV7-3	TRBJ2-2	-	-	CASSPRTAYNTGELFF	TGTGCCAGCAGCCCACGGACAGCCTATAACACCGGGGAGCTGTTTTTT
TRBV5-8	TRBJ1-6	-	-	CASSLDGNNSPLHF	TGTGCCAGCAGCTTGGACGGGAATAATTCACCCCTCCACTTT
TRBV5-1	TRBJ2-5	-	-	CASSQDTGPNLGTQYF	TGCGCCAGCAGCCAGGATACAGGTCCCAATCTCGGGACCCAGTACTTC
TRBV12-3/TRBV12-4	TRBJ2-2	-	TRBD1	CASRTTGVGELFF	TGTGCCAGCAGGACGACAGGGGTCGGGGAGCTGTTTTTT
TRBV4-1	TRBJ2-5	-	TRBD2	CASSPTSGRKETQYF	TGCGCCAGCAGCCCGACTAGCGGGAGAAAAGAGACCCAGTACTTC
TRBV2	TRBJ1-2	-	TRBD1	CASRGQGAYYGYTF	TGTGCCAGCAGGGGACAGGGGGCCTACTATGGCTACACCTTC
TRBV28	TRBJ2-7	-	TRBD1	CASRGTGFKQYF	TGTGCCAGCAGAGGGACAGGGTTCAAGCAGTACTTC
TRBV18	TRBJ2-1	-	-	CASSSGLRNEQFF	TGTGCCAGCTCATCGGGACTGCGCAATGAGCAGTTCTTC
TRBV30	TRBJ1-6	-	-	CAWTLSDNSPLHF	TGTGCCTGGACCCTGTCTGATAATTCACCCCTCCACTTT
TRBV15	TRBJ2-5	-	TRBD2	CATSRDQRGLGMETQYF	TGTGCCACCAGCAGAGATCAGCGGGGACTCGGGATGGAGACCCAGTACTTC
TRBV4-1	TRBJ2-7	-	TRBD2	CASSRKGAGEGRHEQYF	TGCGCCAGCAGCCGGAAGGGTGCGGGAGAGGGTCGCCACGAGCAGTACTTC
TRBV4-1	TRBJ2-5	-	-	CASSQEGGPQETQYF	TGCGCCAGCAGCCAAGAAGGGGGTCCCCAAGAGACCCAGTACTTC
TRBV4-1	TRBJ2-1	-	TRBD1	CASSQVGQGYNEQFF	TGCGCCAGCAGCCAAGTGGGACAGGGTTACAATGAGCAGTTCTTC
TRBV27	TRBJ2-7	once	-	CASSPVASYEQYF	TGTGCCAGCAGCCCAGTGGCTTCCTACGAGCAGTACTTC
TRBV6-5	TRBJ2-3	-	-	CASSHRLTTDTQYF	TGTGCCAGCAGCCATCGACTGACTACAGATACGCAGTATTTT
TRBV4-2	TRBJ2-7	-	TRBD2	CASSQATSGRGSEQYF	TGTGCCAGCAGCCAAGCGACTAGCGGGAGAGGTTCCGAGCAGTACTTC
TRBV30	TRBJ2-1	-	-	CALTTRSSYNEQFF	TGTGCCTTGACTACCAGGAGCTCCTACAATGAGCAGTTCTTC
TRBV30	TRBJ1-5	-	-	CAWSGQNRDQPQHF	TGTGCCTGGAGTGGACAGAATCGGGATCAGCCCCAGCATTTT
TRBV6-5	TRBJ1-1	-	-	CASSYSGGLSDRAFF	TGTGCCAGCAGTTACTCCGGGGGACTGTCTGATCGGGCTTTCTTT
TRBV5-1	TRBJ1-5	-	TRBD1	CASSSGQGAQPQHF	TGCGCCAGCAGCTCGGGACAGGGGGCCCAGCCCCAGCATTTT
TRBV30	TRBJ2-1	few	TRBD2	CAWSVRLAGVNEQFF	TGTGCCTGGAGTGTACGACTAGCGGGAGTGAATGAGCAGTTCTTC
TRBV28	TRBJ2-7	-	-	CASSLGGRGPYEQYF	TGTGCCAGCAGTCTCGGTGGGCGGGGTCCCTACGAGCAGTACTTC
TRBV19	TRBJ1-5	-	TRBD1	CASYGTGPLPSNQPQHF	TGTGCCAGTTACGGGACAGGTCCCCTCCCTAGCAATCAGCCCCAGCATTTT
TRBV6-2/TRBV6-3	TRBJ2-1	-	TRBD2	CASSYTPTSGVYEQFF	TGTGCCAGCAGTTACACCCCGACTAGCGGGGTATATGAGCAGTTCTTC
TRBV5-4	TRBJ2-1	-	-	CASSLASGNNEQFF	TGTGCCAGCAGCTTGGCTTCCGGGAACAATGAGCAGTTCTTC
TRBV28	TRBJ1-6	-	-	CASKGVVYNSPLHF	TGTGCCAGCAAAGGAGTTGTCTATAATTCACCCCTCCACTTT